This passage covers 3 T cell receptor beta chains from one sample sequenced in a study of T cells after yellow fever vaccination. Via MiXCR, TCRdb re-called the 5' RACE reads, giving one row per CDR3 protein. This table has some 290,000 distinct CDR3 sequences, about 11% appearing once. The material was CD4+ T cells sorted from PBMCs, obtained 45 days after the yellow fever booster vaccination. The receptors shown here come from a man aged 18 to 30 who received the YFV17D yellow fever vaccine.

In this sample, this clonotype turned up a few times. This chain connects TRBV9 to TRBJ1-1; D is possibly TRBD1 (5 bases). Germline CDR1 is SGDLS and CDR2 is YYNGEE. The CDR3 covers 14 residues. Trimming took 3 bases from V and 1 from J, leaving 10 bases between them. This chain's CDR3 is CASSGPTENTEAFF. CDR3 coding DNA: TGTGCCAGCAGCGGGCCGACAGAGAACACTGAAGCTTTCTTT.

The chain links TRBV5-1 to TRBJ1-2; D possibly corresponds to TRBD1 (6 bases). This CDR3 contains 13 residues. The V gene lost 4 bases and the J gene lost 9 bases, with 16 bases spanning the gap. CDR1 is SGHRS, CDR2 YFSETQ, per germline. This CDR3 is CASSPRTDSSYTF. DNA for the CDR3: TGCGCCAGCAGCCCCCGGACAGATTCGAGCTACACCTTC.

The table lists this clonotype with a few counts. V usage is TRBV12-3 or TRBV12-4 and J usage is TRBJ2-5, with no clear D. The germline V and J ends were trimmed by 3 bases and 7 bases, with 18 bases remaining between them. There are 15 residues in the CDR3. Written as DNA, the CDR3 is TGTGCCAGCAGTTTCAGGACGGCCCGTTCGGGGACCCAGTACTTC. Protein: CASSFRTARSGTQYF.